This TCR beta chain originates from a study of T cell responses to AZD1222 COVID-19 vaccine. Study-level findings and limits: Nearly half of the spike-specific TCRs reportedly recognize variant regions that carry no mutations. Spike was spanned by vaccine-associated CD4 TCRs, which were dominant at 160-218 and 743-854. No day 14 peak samples; only post-peak repertoires were characterized. Baseline testing showed seropositivity in only six or seven AZD1222 recipients.

Germline CDR1 is MGHRA and CDR2 is YSYEKL. V shed 1 base, J shed 2 bases, and the junction held 5 bases outside the gene matches. This CDR3 has 16 residues. Measured with immunoSEQ multiplex PCR; TCRdb has only the in-frame clones, and not every one. The sample gives about 140,000 clones, 80% to 95% of which show up once; around 1.5% is in the top ten. Details on this clone: Its specificity is not known.

Sequences were derived from peripheral blood, sampled on day 0 of AZD1222 vaccination. J is TRBJ2-3 and V is TRBV4-1; 8 positions match TRBD1. This receptor was obtained from an adult in good health. CDR3 nucleotides: TGCGCCAGCAGCCAAGCTACAGGGGGTACCACAGATACGCAGTATTTT. Translating gives CASSQATGGTTDTQYF.